This TCR beta chain is drawn from a study of cytomegalovirus exposure and HLA in healthy donors. Germline V gene data show CDR1 as SGHKS and CDR2 as YYEKEE (reference sequence). The CDR3 spans 16 residues. V lost 4 bases and J lost 1, with 17 bases in between. Use of 60 Vbeta and 13 Jbeta primers characterized the PCR. This table comes from immunoSEQ multiplex PCR, and its TCRdb copy is limited to in-frame clones, with some not included. The sample includes some 200,000 clones, 75% to 85% of them seen just once. Donors consisted of healthy bone marrow donors. The TCR comes from a girl aged 10-17 years in good health and CMV-seronegative. The sequencing sample was made of PBMCs. V gene TRBV5-5 combines with J gene TRBJ1-1; D may be TRBD1 (6 bases). The CDR3 here is CASSPPGWTANTEAFF. DNA for the CDR3: TGTGCCAGCAGCCCTCCGGGGTGGACAGCGAACACTGAAGCTTTCTTT.